The subject of this entry is one T cell receptor beta chain. There are 17 residues in the CDR3. Trimming took 5 bases from V and 1 from J; bases not matched to a gene: 12. Germline V gene lookup returns CDR1 MNHEY and CDR2 SMNVEV (reference sequence). These data are taken from a study of glioma-infiltrating T cells. Amplification of TCR alpha and beta CDR3 regions from RNA used iRepertoire nested multiplex PCR. One entry per CDR3 protein results from TCRdb running MiXCR on the multiplex PCR reads. Among about 140,000 distinct CDR3 sequences listed, about 39% were seen once. The TCR sequence derives from a human donor with low-grade glioma or glioblastoma, undergoing nonglioma brain surgery, or in good health (not recorded which). The chain couples TRBV27 to TRBJ2-3, with 7 bases aligning to TRBD1. The sequencing sample was made of glioma tissue, nonneoplastic brain tissue, or PBMCs (not recorded which). CDR3 sequence: CASSPARQGLGTDTQYF. For the CDR3, the DNA is TGTGCCAGCAGTCCCGCACGACAGGGCTTAGGCACAGATACGCAGTATTTT.